The clone carrying this T cell receptor (beta chain) appeared a single time. Clones were sequenced by immunoSEQ multiplex PCR, and TCRdb holds only the in-frame ones, with some missing. The repertoire consists of about 73,000 clones, with 85% to 90% occurring once and the leading ten covering over 7.5%. V dropped 4 bases and J dropped 2; count of bases not matched to a gene: 9. The CDR3 extends over 16 amino acids. CDR1 LNHDA and CDR2 SQIVND come from the germline V gene (reference sequence). This sample stems from a study of T cell changes during pregnancy in multiple sclerosis. This TCR came from a female donor in good health, enrolled as a control in a pregnancy study. The specimen comprised peripheral blood, sampled after pregnancy. The J gene is TRBJ1-1, the V gene TRBV19; the match to TRBD1 covers 8 bases. The CDR3: CASSTRTGLGNTEAFF. The DNA for the CDR3 is TGTGCCAGTAGTACAAGGACAGGGCTGGGAAACACTGAAGCTTTCTTT.